The clone carrying this T cell receptor beta chain was counted a single time. The antigen remains undetermined. This specimen comes from a study of T cell responses to AZD1222 COVID-19 vaccine. Study observations and caveats: Possibly, clonal diversity was underestimated; donors were largely white British and included more females.

Germline CDR1 reads MDHEN; CDR2 reads SYDVKM. The CDR3 consists of 16 residues. The V and J ends lost 2 bases and 4 bases respectively, with 17 bases between them. Libraries were prepared by immunoSEQ multiplex PCR; TCRdb keeps only in-frame clonotypes and omits some of them. The sample consists of about 130,000 clones, about nine tenths of them appearing once. This clonotype was obtained from an adult in good health. The sample consisted of peripheral blood, taken on day 0 of AZD1222 vaccination. The genes are TRBV28 and TRBJ1-1, with D possibly being TRBD1 (5 bases). As DNA, the CDR3 is TGTGCCAGCAGTTTAAATATGGGGGATTTAGGCACTGAAGCTTTCTTT. As protein: CASSLNMGDLGTEAFF.